This TCR beta chain was sequenced during a study of shared T cell receptors in the human thymus. Germline loops: CDR1 KGHSH, CDR2 LQKENI. CDR3 size: 21 residues. J lost 4 bases, V lost 3 bases, and 22 bases had no gene match. Sequenced by immunoSEQ multiplex PCR; TCRdb stores in-frame clones only, minus some. The table has approximately 730,000 clones, approximately 85% seen once. The data also belong to a second study, concerning human thymus T cells. That work states: Donor material was obtained from healthy Finnish infants undergoing corrective surgery for congenital heart defects. Resections were taken during corrective heart surgery, and the thymus tissue came from these. Thymic and blood repertoires showed apparently biased V and J gene usage. Related studies found that unrelated individuals share highly overlapping thymic repertoires.

The specimen was thymocytes. The sequence derives from a girl in the first two years of life with a congenital heart defect. V gene TRBV18 combines with J gene TRBJ2-3; 10 nucleotides agree with TRBD1. The CDR3 region is CASSPLQYSWDRGATADTQYF. The CDR3 DNA sequence: TGTGCCAGCTCACCCCTTCAATATAGTTGGGACAGGGGCGCCACAGCAGATACGCAGTATTTT.